This T cell receptor beta chain was profiled in a study of blood T cell repertoires in COVID-19. Clones were sequenced by immunoSEQ multiplex PCR, and TCRdb holds only the in-frame ones, with some missing. The data contain some 250,000 clones, 80% to 90% of them singletons. Germline V gene data show CDR1 as PRHDT and CDR2 as FYEKMQ (reference sequence). The V end lost 5 bases, the J end lost 6 bases, and 11 bases lay between the germline ends. The CDR3 covers 12 residues. The source is a woman aged 30 to 39 with COVID-19, enrolled during active disease. Sequenced: peripheral blood. The chain uses TRBV13 and TRBJ2-7; D call uncertain. CDR3 DNA sequence: TGTGCCAGCAGCCCCTCGGTAGTCGAGCAGTACTTC. Amino acids: CASSPSVVEQYF.